This T cell receptor (beta chain) originates from a study of blood T cell repertoires in COVID-19. The CDR3 contains 17 residues. CDR1 and CDR2 from the germline V gene are LGHNA and YNFKEQ. The ends lost 4 bases at V and 5 bases at J; junction bases unmatched: 9. TCRdb's table, derived via immunoSEQ multiplex PCR, lists solely in-frame clones and lacks some. The sample consists of some 80,000 clones, about 86% of them appearing once. The source material was peripheral blood. The clonotype originates from an elderly man with acute or convalescent COVID-19. The chain carries TRBV4-2 and TRBJ2-3; 13 bases map to TRBD2. The CDR3 reads CASSLSGLAGVGDTQYF. The CDR3 coding sequence is TGTGCCAGCAGCCTATCTGGACTAGCGGGAGTTGGAGATACGCAGTATTTT.